These T cell receptor beta chains were read from a single sample in a study of cytomegalovirus exposure and HLA in healthy donors. Some clones are missing from TCRdb's copy, which holds only in-frame ones; the method was immunoSEQ multiplex PCR. The data show around 120,000 clones, about 59% seen once. The sequenced material came from PBMCs. The receptors shown here come from a woman in her thirties or forties in good health and CMV-seropositive. Each CDR3 is given with its conserved first and last residue. The D gene is left open where the match is weak. Clone size is shown for a subset of rows, as once, few, many or a class of expanded clone.

TRBJ2-7	TRBD1	.	TRBV4-3	CASSQDSGGPSYEQYF	TGCGCCAGCAGCCAAGACTCAGGGGGTCCATCCTACGAGCAGTACTTC
TRBJ1-1	TRBD1	.	TRBV7-2	CASSLGDRGMNTEAFF	TGTGCCAGCAGCTTAGGGGACAGGGGAATGAACACTGAAGCTTTCTTT
TRBJ2-1	TRBD2	.	TRBV19	CASKLAGGYNEQFF	TGTGCCAGCAAACTAGCGGGAGGCTACAATGAGCAGTTCTTC
TRBJ1-5	.	few	TRBV30	CAWSQTGSPQHF	TGTGCCTGGAGTCAAACAGGATCACCCCAGCATTTT
TRBJ2-1	TRBD2	.	TRBV6-4	CASSGALAGVHNEQFF	TGTGCCAGCAGTGGGGCCCTAGCGGGAGTCCACAATGAGCAGTTCTTC
TRBJ1-1	TRBD1	.	TRBV5-6	CASSQYRGEATEAFF	TGTGCCAGCAGTCAGTACAGGGGAGAGGCCACTGAAGCTTTCTTT
TRBJ2-1	TRBD2	few	TRBV7-8	CASSLAFGTSGNNEQFF	TGTGCCAGCAGCTTAGCGTTCGGGACTAGCGGAAACAATGAGCAGTTCTTC
TRBJ1-1	.	.	TRBV5-1	CASSSIPNTEAFF	TGCGCCAGCAGCTCCATCCCGAACACTGAAGCTTTCTTT
TRBJ2-7	.	.	TRBV2	CASSSSAYSYEQYF	TGTGCCAGCAGTTCTAGCGCCTACTCCTACGAGCAGTACTTC
TRBJ2-7	.	.	TRBV7-2	CASSSHRDTTYEQYF	TGTGCCAGCAGCTCACACCGGGACACCACCTACGAGCAGTACTTC
TRBJ2-1	.	.	TRBV18	CASSSTDRRRGQFF	TGTGCCAGCTCATCGACGGACCGCCGGCGGGGGCAGTTCTTC
TRBJ2-6	.	.	TRBV6-1	CASSEEGTGANVLTF	TGTGCCAGCAGTGAGGAGGGCACAGGGGCCAACGTCCTGACTTTC
TRBJ2-2	TRBD1	.	TRBV9	CASTVQGGENTGELFF	TGTGCCAGCACCGTACAAGGGGGCGAGAACACCGGGGAGCTGTTTTTT
TRBJ1-1	.	.	TRBV19	CASSILGNTEAFF	TGTGCCAGTAGTATACTCGGGAACACTGAAGCTTTCTTT
TRBJ1-1	.	few	TRBV4-3	CASSQATGMNTEAFF	TGCGCCAGCAGCCAGGCAACAGGCATGAACACTGAAGCTTTCTTT
TRBJ2-3	TRBD2	many	TRBV6-1	CASSEGPGGVLRPDTQYF	TGTGCCAGCAGTGAAGGGCCGGGAGGGGTCCTTCGTCCAGATACGCAGTATTTT
TRBJ2-3	TRBD2	few	TRBV7-7	CASSISAGEGTQYF	TGTGCCAGCAGCATCTCGGCGGGAGAGGGTACGCAGTATTTT
TRBJ2-1	.	.	TRBV7-3	CASSPQGGISSNEQFF	TGTGCCAGCAGCCCGCAAGGGGGAATATCCTCAAATGAGCAGTTCTTC
TRBJ2-7	.	.	TRBV19	CASSSGMTYEQYF	TGTGCCAGTAGTAGCGGGATGACCTACGAGCAGTACTTC
TRBJ1-2	TRBD1	few	TRBV28	CASRRTGVGGYTF	TGTGCCAGCAGGAGAACAGGGGTGGGAGGCTACACCTTC
TRBJ2-7	.	.	TRBV6-1	CASSDLYEQYF	TGTGCCAGCAGTGATCTCTACGAGCAGTACTTC